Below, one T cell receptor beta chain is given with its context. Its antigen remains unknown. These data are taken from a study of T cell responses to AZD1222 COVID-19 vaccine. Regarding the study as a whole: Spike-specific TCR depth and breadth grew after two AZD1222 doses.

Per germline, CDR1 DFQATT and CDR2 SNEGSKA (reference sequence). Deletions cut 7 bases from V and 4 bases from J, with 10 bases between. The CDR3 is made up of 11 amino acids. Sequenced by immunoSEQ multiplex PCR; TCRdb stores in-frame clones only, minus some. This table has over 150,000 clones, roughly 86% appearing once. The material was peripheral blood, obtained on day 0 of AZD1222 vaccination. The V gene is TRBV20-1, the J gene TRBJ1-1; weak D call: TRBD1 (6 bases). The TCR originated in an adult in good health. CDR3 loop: CSVGGGTEAFF. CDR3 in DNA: TGCAGTGTCGGAGGGGGCACTGAAGCTTTCTTT.